This T cell receptor beta chain is drawn from a study of blood T cells in healthy people across ages. V lost 0 bases, J lost 3 bases, and 14 bases lay in between. From germline, CDR1 is DFQATT and CDR2 SNEGSKA (reference sequence). This CDR3 is 15 amino acids long. The second PCR ran about 6 to 12 cycles with a sample-barcoded 5' primer and J-beta primers. The authors tagged each cDNA molecule using a template-switch adaptor with 12 random nucleotides. The study obtained at least 3 million CDR3-containing paired-end reads from every sample. Using its own MiXCR run on the 5' RACE reads, TCRdb lists one record per CDR3 protein. The sample records 1.5 million to 2 million distinct CDR3 sequences, around 48% being singletons.

This TCR derives from a woman aged 40 to 50 in good health. This chain links TRBV20-1 with TRBJ2-5; a possible D gene is TRBD1 (6 bases). Sequencing was done on a sample of blood. CDR3 loop: CSARDLTGSKETQYF. The CDR3 coding sequence is TGCAGTGCTAGAGATCTGACAGGCTCTAAAGAGACCCAGTACTTC.